The 7 T cell receptor beta chains presented below share a single source sample, sequenced in a study of T cell changes during pregnancy in multiple sclerosis. Method: immunoSEQ multiplex PCR; TCRdb's copy keeps in-frame clones and lacks some. The data show around 100,000 clones, with 90% to 95% seen just once and roughly 3.5% held by the top ten. The sample was peripheral blood, taken after pregnancy. These receptors came from a female donor with multiple sclerosis, enrolled in a pregnancy study.

The chain uses TRBV5-4 and TRBJ2-1; 8 nucleotides align to TRBD2. The CDR3 consists of 15 residues. J gave up 0 bases and V 2 bases, and 1 base lay outside the gene matches. CDR1 and CDR2 (germline): SGHNT, YYREEE (reference sequence). The CDR3 coding sequence is TGTGCCAGCAGCTTAGCGGGGGCCTCCTACAATGAGCAGTTCTTC. Translation: CASSLAGASYNEQFF.

The genes are TRBV5-1 and TRBJ2-1, with TRBD2 matching over 13 bases. The V gene's germline CDR1 is SGHRS and CDR2 YFSETQ. There are 21 residues in the CDR3. V shed 0 bases and J 7 bases; nucleotides not matched to a gene: 19. The CDR3 DNA reads TGCGCCAGCAGCTTGGCCTTAGGTTCCGGCGCACTAGCGGGGGGGCCTAATGAGCAGTTCTTC. Its translation: CASSLALGSGALAGGPNEQFF.

The chain is built from TRBV2 and TRBJ2-3; tentative D call: TRBD1 (5 bases). The germline V gene has CDR1 SNHLY and CDR2 FYNNEI. The CDR3 runs 12 residues. The V gene lost 6 bases and the J gene lost 2 bases, with 6 bases spanning the gap. The CDR3 coding sequence is TGTGCCAGCAGGGACAACACAGATACGCAGTATTTT. Translating it yields CASRDNTDTQYF.

The chain is built from TRBV6-5 and TRBJ1-2; D gene unclear. The CDR3 loop spans 15 amino acids. The V end was cut by 4 bases, the J end by 0 bases, with 12 bases between. Germline CDR1 is MNHEY and CDR2 is SVGAGI. DNA of the CDR3: TGTGCCAGCAGTTCGACTCAAACCCCTAACTATGGCTACACCTTC. This encodes CASSSTQTPNYGYTF.

The chain recombines TRBV10-1 with TRBJ2-3; D possibly corresponds to TRBD1 (5 bases). The CDR3 loop spans 14 amino acids. CDR1 and CDR2 (germline): WNHNN, SYGVQD (reference sequence). V lost 4 bases to trimming and J lost 3 bases, with 11 bases between them. DNA for the CDR3: TGCGCCAGCAGTGCAGGGTCTAGGACAGATACGCAGTATTTT. Residues: CASSAGSRTDTQYF.

The chain uses TRBV27 and TRBJ1-1; 8 bases map to TRBD1. The germline V gene has CDR1 MNHEY and CDR2 SMNVEV (reference sequence). CDR3 length: 14 residues. The junction had 3 bases not matched to a gene; V was cut back by 5 bases and J by 1 base. CDR3 nucleotides: TGTGCCAGCAGTCCGGGGACAGGGAACACTGAAGCTTTCTTT. This translates into CASSPGTGNTEAFF.

The CDR3, as DNA: TGTGCCTGGCAATTTCCGGGATTTTATGGCTACACCTTC. Its translation is CAWQFPGFYGYTF. The chain uses TRBV30 and TRBJ1-2; D unclear. Deletions cut 5 bases from V and 5 bases from J, with 15 bases between. The V gene's germline CDR1 is GTSNPN and CDR2 SVGIG (reference sequence). CDR3 length equals 13 residues.